The 32 T cell receptor beta chains below were found in one sample sequenced in a study of blood T cells in healthy people across ages. Through a sample-barcoded 5' primer and a J-beta primer mix, a second PCR was run for roughly 6 to 12 cycles. TCRdb re-analysed the 5' RACE reads in MiXCR, keeping a single row per CDR3 protein. The profile covers roughly 1.5 million distinct CDR3 sequences, with 35% to 45% appearing a single time and about 4% taken by the ten largest. Sequencing used blood. These receptors were obtained from a woman aged 18-30 years in good health.

This clonotype has a single count. The chain couples TRBV7-2 to TRBJ2-1; D is unresolved. The J call may not be correct, given that the DNA end is closer to TRBJ2-7. Germline CDR1 and CDR2: SGHTA and FQGNSA. The CDR3 totals 14 residues. Here the CDR3 reads CASSSRHVYNEQYF. CDR3 nucleotide sequence: TGTGCCAGCAGCTCTCGACACGTCTACAATGAGCAGTACTTC.

The chain combines TRBV27 with TRBJ1-2, with D tentatively TRBD1 (5 bases). The CDR3 has 14 amino acids. V was pared by 2 bases and J by 8 bases, with 15 bases between. The germline gives CDR1 MNHEY, CDR2 SMNVEV (reference sequence). The CDR3 reads CASSLSSGGGGYTF. DNA of the CDR3: TGTGCCAGCAGTTTAAGCTCCGGGGGTGGAGGCTACACCTTC.

The chain recombines TRBV20-1 with TRBJ1-5; 7 bases are shared with TRBD1. Per germline, CDR1 DFQATT and CDR2 SNEGSKA (reference sequence). Germline trimming cut 0 bases from V and 8 bases from J; bases unmatched to any gene: 10. The CDR3 length is 15 residues. CDR3 residues: CSARDLRQGWEPQHF. The CDR3 coding sequence is TGCAGTGCTAGAGATCTAAGACAGGGTTGGGAGCCCCAGCATTTT.

This clonotype was recorded at least ten times. This chain uses TRBV4-1 with TRBJ1-2; D ambiguous. This CDR3 has 14 amino acids. The germline V and J ends were trimmed by 0 bases and 7 bases, with 12 bases remaining between them. The germline V gene has CDR1 MGHRA and CDR2 YSYEKL. CDR3 DNA sequence: TGCGCCAGCAGCCAAGATCCGCTTCTGGGTGGCTACACCTTC. Its protein product is CASSQDPLLGGYTF.

This clonotype was recorded a few times. This chain joins TRBV9 and TRBJ2-7; D remains unclear. With 0 bases removed from V and 0 bases from J, the gap between germline ends came to 7 bases. Germline-derived CDR1 and CDR2 are SGDLS and YYNGEE. The CDR3 length is 14 residues. The chain's CDR3 is CASSVAQSSYEQYF. CDR3 DNA sequence: TGTGCCAGCAGCGTAGCTCAGAGCTCCTACGAGCAGTACTTC.

The chain employs TRBV24-1 and TRBJ2-2; D unresolved. This CDR3 contains 12 residues. V dropped 4 bases and J dropped 5 bases, with 4 bases sitting between them. Germline CDR1 KGHDR, CDR2 SFDVKD. The CDR3 DNA reads as TGTGCCACCAGTGACTTAACCGGGGAGCTGTTTTTT. It translates to CATSDLTGELFF.

The V and J genes are TRBV2 and TRBJ2-3, with D possibly matching TRBD2 (6 bases). V was shortened by 6 bases and J by 2 bases, with 12 bases between the two germline ends. Germline-derived CDR1 and CDR2 are SNHLY and FYNNEI. The CDR3 totals 14 residues. The CDR3 DNA sequence: TGTGCCAGCAGCATGGGACTGATCACAGATACGCAGTATTTT. Protein: CASSMGLITDTQYF.

This clonotype appeared a few times. This rearrangement joins TRBV6-1 to TRBJ2-7; 11 positions match TRBD2. With 3 bases clipped from V and 2 bases from J, the junction kept 6 bases outside the gene matches. CDR1 and CDR2 (germline): MNHNS, SASEGT. The CDR3 contains 16 residues. This chain's CDR3 is CASSEYGTSGAYEQYF. The DNA for the CDR3 is TGTGCCAGCAGTGAGTACGGGACTAGCGGCGCCTACGAGCAGTACTTC.

The chain uses TRBV25-1 and TRBJ2-5, with D possibly being TRBD1 or TRBD2 (5 bases each). The CDR3 spans 16 residues. V was cut by 3 bases and J by 1 base, with 15 bases left in between. Germline V gene lookup returns CDR1 MGHDK and CDR2 SYGVNS. The CDR3 loop is CASSDRVGRIQETQYF. CDR3 sequence (DNA): TGTGCCAGCAGTGACCGCGTGGGACGGATCCAAGAGACCCAGTACTTC.

This clonotype was counted between two and nine times. The chain carries TRBV20-1 and TRBJ1-4; D unclear. This CDR3 comprises 14 residues. CDR1 DFQATT and CDR2 SNEGSKA come from the germline V gene (reference sequence). The V end was cut by 1 base, the J end by 4 bases, with 10 bases between. CDR3 region: CSARVGRNNEKLFF. The CDR3 DNA follows: TGCAGTGCTAGAGTTGGACGGAATAATGAAAAACTGTTTTTT.

The rearrangement links TRBV7-9 to TRBJ1-1, with 7 bases lining up with TRBD1. V lost 5 bases to trimming and J lost 3 bases; unmatched junction nucleotides: 15. Germline-derived CDR1 and CDR2 are SEHNR and FQNEAQ (reference sequence). This CDR3 is 17 amino acids long. The CDR3 nucleotides read TGTGCCAGCAGCCCGCGACAGGGTGCCCCGGGGGACACTGAAGCTTTCTTT. Translated: CASSPRQGAPGDTEAFF.

The CDR3 bases are TGTGCCAGCTCACAATCAGGGGGCATGGTGGGCACTGAAGCTTTCTTT. Its translation: CASSQSGGMVGTEAFF. The gene calls are TRBV18 and TRBJ1-1; 8 bases fit TRBD1. Germline V gives CDR1 KGHSH, CDR2 LQKENI. The J segment lost 4 bases and the V segment lost 4 bases, leaving 11 bases of the junction unmatched. The CDR3 length is 16 residues.

The rearrangement links TRBV27 to TRBJ2-1, with a weak D call TRBD1 (5 bases). V was trimmed by 5 bases and J by 6 bases, leaving 14 bases between them. Germline lookup yields CDR1 MNHEY and CDR2 SMNVEV (reference sequence). The CDR3 contains 14 residues. Here the CDR3 reads CASSARQYGNEQFF. The CDR3 DNA follows: TGTGCCAGCAGTGCACGACAGTATGGCAATGAGCAGTTCTTC.

This chain links TRBV20-1 with TRBJ2-5, with D possibly TRBD2 on 5 matching bases. Germline CDR1 and CDR2: DFQATT and SNEGSKA (reference sequence). V lost 4 bases, J lost 2 bases, and 5 bases lay in between. The CDR3 runs to 11 residues. The CDR3 nucleotides are TGCAGTGCTACGGGACAAGAGACCCAGTACTTC. Translated: CSATGQETQYF.

This chain links TRBV20-1 with TRBJ1-2, with D unclear. The V end was cut by 3 bases, the J end by 4 bases, with 15 bases between. CDR3 length equals 14 residues. Germline-derived CDR1 and CDR2 are DFQATT and SNEGSKA (reference sequence). The CDR3 nucleotides read TGCAGTGCTAGGGAAGGACTGAAAATCTATGGCTACACCTTC. Residues: CSAREGLKIYGYTF.

This clonotype came up a few times. This sequence joins TRBV12-3 or TRBV12-4 and TRBJ1-2; TRBD1 might be the D (5 bases). The CDR3 contains 15 residues. V dropped 3 bases and J dropped 2 bases, with 13 bases sitting between them. Here the CDR3 DNA reads TGTGCCAGCAGTTTTTGGACACTCAAGAACTATGGCTACACCTTC. Translation gives CASSFWTLKNYGYTF.

There are a few counts of this clonotype. The rearrangement uses TRBV4-1 and TRBJ1-1, with a tentative D call TRBD1 (5 bases). Germline V gene data show CDR1 as MGHRA and CDR2 as YSYEKL. Trimming left V 3 bases short and J 7 bases short, with 18 bases between. The CDR3 runs to 15 residues. The CDR3 sequence: CASSQPFGGGFEAFF. CDR3 in DNA: TGCGCCAGCAGCCAGCCATTTGGCGGGGGTTTTGAAGCTTTCTTT.

This clonotype was detected only a few times. The chain uses TRBV27 and TRBJ2-1; tentative D call: TRBD2 (6 bases). Per germline, CDR1 MNHEY and CDR2 SMNVEV (reference sequence). V was cut by 6 bases and J by 0 bases, with 15 bases left in between. This CDR3 comprises 16 residues. Here the CDR3 DNA reads TGTGCCAGCAGCCTCCGGGGGAGGATCTCCTACAATGAGCAGTTCTTC. It yields the protein CASSLRGRISYNEQFF.

This clonotype came up many times. This chain uses TRBV5-1 with TRBJ1-1, with TRBD1 as a possible D gene (6 bases). Germline V gene sequence: CDR1 SGHRS, CDR2 YFSETQ. The V and J ends lost 0 bases and 4 bases respectively, with 10 bases between them. There are 14 residues in the CDR3. The CDR3 nucleotides are TGCGCCAGCAGCTTGGCTGCAGGGGTCACTGAAGCTTTCTTT. It translates to CASSLAAGVTEAFF.

This clonotype was counted a few times. The chain joins TRBV20-1 to TRBJ2-7, with 7 bases matching TRBD2. The J call is doubtful: the DNA matches TRBJ2-5 better. CDR1 is DFQATT, CDR2 SNEGSKA, per germline (reference sequence). This CDR3 is built from 14 residues. The CDR3 loop reads CSAPAGVGVETQYF. The CDR3 DNA reads as TGCAGTGCTCCGGCGGGGGTTGGGGTAGAGACCCAGTACTTC.

The chain links TRBV12-3 or TRBV12-4 to TRBJ1-2, with unresolved D. The CDR3 sequence is 15 residues long. Deletions cut 3 bases from V and 4 bases from J, with 15 bases between. The DNA of the CDR3 is TGTGCCAGCAGTTTTTCAGGCCTCCTTTCCTATGGCTACACCTTC. Translating it yields CASSFSGLLSYGYTF.

This clonotype has more than one count but fewer than ten. This chain links TRBV20-1 with TRBJ2-2; perhaps TRBD1 as D (6 bases). Germline V gene sequence: CDR1 DFQATT, CDR2 SNEGSKA (reference sequence). The CDR3 consists of 16 residues. Trimming removed 4 bases from V and 0 bases from J, with 15 bases in between. CDR3 amino acids: CSAKTRGGANTGELFF. The CDR3 DNA is TGCAGTGCTAAGACCAGGGGTGGTGCGAACACCGGGGAGCTGTTTTTT.

This clonotype appeared once. This chain uses TRBV3-1 with TRBJ1-1; D unresolved. In germline, CDR1 is LGHDT, CDR2 YNNKEL (reference sequence). V was trimmed by 1 base and J by 0 bases, leaving 12 bases between them. This CDR3 spans 16 amino acids. This CDR3 reads CASSQGKAVMNTEAFF. The CDR3 region has the DNA TGTGCCAGCAGCCAAGGGAAGGCAGTCATGAACACTGAAGCTTTCTTT.

The chain employs TRBV4-1 and TRBJ2-3, with TRBD2 identical over 7 bases. J gave up 4 bases and V 4 bases, and 8 bases lay outside the gene matches. Germline loops: CDR1 MGHRA, CDR2 YSYEKL. This CDR3 contains 15 residues. The CDR3 DNA reads TGCGCCAGCAGCCGCCTGGGGGACTACGCAGATACGCAGTATTTT. Its translation is CASSRLGDYADTQYF.

The J gene is TRBJ2-1, the V gene TRBV5-1, with 8 bases identical to TRBD2. The ends lost 0 bases at V and 5 bases at J; junction bases unmatched: 7. Per germline, CDR1 SGHRS and CDR2 YFSETQ. This CDR3 has 16 residues. Here the CDR3 DNA reads TGCGCCAGCAGCTTGGTGGTTAGCGGGACTGACAATGAGCAGTTCTTC. Protein sequence: CASSLVVSGTDNEQFF.

This rearrangement joins TRBV19 to TRBJ1-2; D call uncertain. Germline CDR1 LNHDA, CDR2 SQIVND (reference sequence). V shed 7 bases and J shed 1 base, with 13 bases lying between them. The CDR3 spans 14 residues. CDR3 in DNA: TGTGCCAGTACCGTCCGGGCCTTTAACTATGGCTACACCTTC. Translating gives CASTVRAFNYGYTF.

J is TRBJ2-7 and V is TRBV7-9; perhaps TRBD1 as D (6 bases). This CDR3 spans 14 amino acids. Germline CDR1 is SEHNR and CDR2 is FQNEAQ (reference sequence). Trimming took 2 bases from V and 3 from J, leaving 11 bases between them. CDR3 sequence reads: CASSLSGVDYEQYF. CDR3 coding DNA: TGTGCCAGCAGCTTATCAGGGGTGGACTACGAGCAGTACTTC.

This sequence joins TRBV12-3 or TRBV12-4 and TRBJ1-4; unclear D gene. This CDR3 is built from 15 residues. Trimming took off 6 bases at V and 3 bases at J, with 14 bases between the two ends. The CDR3 nucleotides read TGTGCCAGCAGGGTCTCCGTTGCACCTAATGAAAAACTGTTTTTT. This translates into CASRVSVAPNEKLFF.

This clonotype was observed once. At one boundary the junction diverges from the germline segment, which might be a read error. The V gene is TRBV5-1, the J gene TRBJ2-5; TRBD1 agrees at 7 bases. The V gene's germline CDR1 is SGHRS and CDR2 YFSETQ. CDR3 length: 14 amino acids. The CDR3 coding sequence is TGCGCCAGCAGTTTGGGACAGAGAAAGGAGACCCAGTACTTC. Amino acid sequence: CASSLGQRKETQYF.

The rearrangement uses TRBV5-1 and TRBJ1-4, with D maybe TRBD1 (6 bases). CDR1 SGHRS and CDR2 YFSETQ come from the germline V gene. V was shortened by 1 base and J by 5 bases, with 12 bases between the two germline ends. The CDR3 has 15 amino acids. This CDR3 is CASSLLDSANEKLFF. CDR3 DNA sequence: TGCGCCAGCAGCTTGTTGGACAGTGCGAATGAAAAACTGTTTTTT. Using reference TRBV5-1 and TRBJ1-4 for the parts outside the CDR3, the full variable domain is KAGVTQTPRYLIKTRGQQVTLSCSPISGHRSVSWYQQTPGQGLQFLFEYFSETQRNKGNFPGRFSGRQFSNSRSEMNVSTLELGDSALYLCASSLLDSANEKLFFGSGTQLSVL.

The rearrangement uses TRBV7-2 and TRBJ1-2; 8 bases align to TRBD1. Per the germline V gene, CDR1 is SGHTA and CDR2 is FQGNSA. This CDR3 spans 11 amino acids. V was pared by 5 bases and J by 12 bases, with 5 bases of the junction left unmatched. CDR3 sequence reads: CASSGRGLNTF. For the CDR3, the DNA is TGTGCCAGCAGCGGCAGGGGGCTGAACACCTTC.

In its sample, this clonotype was seen a few times. This rearrangement joins TRBV7-2 to TRBJ2-7, with D perhaps being TRBD1 or TRBD2 (5 bases each). V lost 3 bases to trimming and J lost 2 bases, with 11 bases between them. Germline assignment: CDR1 SGHTA and CDR2 FQGNSA. This CDR3 contains 14 residues. The CDR3 DNA is TGTGCCAGCAGCTTTACGGGGCCGACCTACGAGCAGTACTTC. It is translated as CASSFTGPTYEQYF.